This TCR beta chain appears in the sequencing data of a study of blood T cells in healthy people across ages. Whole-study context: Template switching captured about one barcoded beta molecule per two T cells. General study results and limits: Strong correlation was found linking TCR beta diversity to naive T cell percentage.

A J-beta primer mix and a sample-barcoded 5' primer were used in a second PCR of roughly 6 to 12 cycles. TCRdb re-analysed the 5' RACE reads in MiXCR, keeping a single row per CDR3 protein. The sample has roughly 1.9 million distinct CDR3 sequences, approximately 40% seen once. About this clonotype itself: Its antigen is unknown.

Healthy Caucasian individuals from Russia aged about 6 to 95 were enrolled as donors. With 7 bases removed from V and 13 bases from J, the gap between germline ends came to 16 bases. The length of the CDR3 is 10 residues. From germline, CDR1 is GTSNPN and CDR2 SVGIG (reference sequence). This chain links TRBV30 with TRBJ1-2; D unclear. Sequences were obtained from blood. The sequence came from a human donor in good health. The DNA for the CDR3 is TGTGCCTCCCGGGATACCAGTGCCACCTTC. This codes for CASRDTSATF.